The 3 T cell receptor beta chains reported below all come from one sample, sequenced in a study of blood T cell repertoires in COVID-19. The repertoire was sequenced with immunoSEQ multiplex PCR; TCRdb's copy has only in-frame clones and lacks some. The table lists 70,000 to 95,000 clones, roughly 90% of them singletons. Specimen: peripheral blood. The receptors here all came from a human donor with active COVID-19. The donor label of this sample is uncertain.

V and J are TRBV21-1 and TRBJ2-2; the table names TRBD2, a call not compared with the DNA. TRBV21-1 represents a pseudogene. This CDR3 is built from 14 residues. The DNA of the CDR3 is TGTGCCAGCAGCCTCTGGGGGGACACCGGGGAGCTGTTTTTT. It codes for CASSLWGDTGELFF.

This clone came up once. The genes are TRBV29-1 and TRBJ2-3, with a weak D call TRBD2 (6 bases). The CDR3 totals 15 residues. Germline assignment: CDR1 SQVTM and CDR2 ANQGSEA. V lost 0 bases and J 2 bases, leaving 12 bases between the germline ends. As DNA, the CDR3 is TGCAGCGTTGAAGATTGGGACTCCCTCACAGATACGCAGTATTTT. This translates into CSVEDWDSLTDTQYF.

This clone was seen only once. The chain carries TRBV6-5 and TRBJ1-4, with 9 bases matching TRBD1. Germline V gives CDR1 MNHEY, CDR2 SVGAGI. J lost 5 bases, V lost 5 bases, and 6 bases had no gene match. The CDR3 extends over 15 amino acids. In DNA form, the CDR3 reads TGTGCCAGCAGTCGACTGACAGGGGGGAATGAAAAACTGTTTTTT. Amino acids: CASSRLTGGNEKLFF.